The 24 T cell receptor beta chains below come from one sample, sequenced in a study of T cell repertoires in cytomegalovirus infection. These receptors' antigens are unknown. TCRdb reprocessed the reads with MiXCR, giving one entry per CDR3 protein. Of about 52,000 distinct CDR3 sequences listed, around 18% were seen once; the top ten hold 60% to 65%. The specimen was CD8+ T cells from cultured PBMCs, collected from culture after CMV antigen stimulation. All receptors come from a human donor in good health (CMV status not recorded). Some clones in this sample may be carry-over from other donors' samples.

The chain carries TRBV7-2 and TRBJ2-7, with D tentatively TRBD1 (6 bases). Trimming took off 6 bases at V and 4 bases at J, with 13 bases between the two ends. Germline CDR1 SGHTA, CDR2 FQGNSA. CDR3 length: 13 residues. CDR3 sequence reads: CASRDSLRYEQYF. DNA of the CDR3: TGTGCCAGCAGGGACAGCCTTAGGTACGAGCAGTACTTC.

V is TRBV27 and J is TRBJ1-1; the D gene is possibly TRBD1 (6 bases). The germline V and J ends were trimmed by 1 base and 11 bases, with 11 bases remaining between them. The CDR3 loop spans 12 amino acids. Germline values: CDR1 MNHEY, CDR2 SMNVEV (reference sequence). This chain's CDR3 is CASSLWTELAFF. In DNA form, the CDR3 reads TGTGCCAGCAGTTTATGGACAGAGCTGGCTTTCTTT.

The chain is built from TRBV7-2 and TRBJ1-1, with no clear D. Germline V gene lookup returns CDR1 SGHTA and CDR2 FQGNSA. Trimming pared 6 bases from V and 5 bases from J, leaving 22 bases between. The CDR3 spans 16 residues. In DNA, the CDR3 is TGTGCCAGCAGTTCCCGCACAGCAACCGGGAAGACTGAAGCTTTCTTT. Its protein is CASSSRTATGKTEAFF.

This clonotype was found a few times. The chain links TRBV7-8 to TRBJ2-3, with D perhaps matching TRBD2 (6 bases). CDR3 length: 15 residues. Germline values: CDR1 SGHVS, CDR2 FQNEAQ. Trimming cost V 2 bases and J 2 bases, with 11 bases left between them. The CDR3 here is CASSLKAGNTDTQYF. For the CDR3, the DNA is TGTGCCAGCAGCTTAAAAGCGGGTAACACAGATACGCAGTATTTT.

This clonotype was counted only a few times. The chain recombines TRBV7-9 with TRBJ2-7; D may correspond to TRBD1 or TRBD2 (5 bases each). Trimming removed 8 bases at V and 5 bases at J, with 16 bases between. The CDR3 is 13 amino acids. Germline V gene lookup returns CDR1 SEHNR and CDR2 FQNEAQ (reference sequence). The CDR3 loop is CASGRGAANEQYF. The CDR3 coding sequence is TGTGCCAGCGGGCGAGGGGCAGCTAACGAGCAGTACTTC.

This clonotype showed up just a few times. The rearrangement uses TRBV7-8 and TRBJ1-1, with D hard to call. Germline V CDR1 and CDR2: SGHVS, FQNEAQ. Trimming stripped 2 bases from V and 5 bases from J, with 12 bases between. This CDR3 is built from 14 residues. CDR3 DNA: TGTGCCAGCAGCTTAAGGGAGGGAGGGACTGAAGCTTTCTTT. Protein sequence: CASSLREGGTEAFF.

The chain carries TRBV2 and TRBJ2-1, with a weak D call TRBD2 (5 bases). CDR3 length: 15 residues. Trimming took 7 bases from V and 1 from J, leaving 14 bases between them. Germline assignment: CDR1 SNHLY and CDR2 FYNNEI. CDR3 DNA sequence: TGTGCCAGCACTCACCCGGGGAGTTCCTACAATGAGCAGTTCTTC. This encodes CASTHPGSSYNEQFF.

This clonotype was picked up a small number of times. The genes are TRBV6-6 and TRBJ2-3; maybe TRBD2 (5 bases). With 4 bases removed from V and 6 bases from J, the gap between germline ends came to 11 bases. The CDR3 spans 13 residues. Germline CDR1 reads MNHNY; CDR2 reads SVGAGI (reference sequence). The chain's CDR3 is CASSSSKRDTQYF. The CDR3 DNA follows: TGTGCCAGCAGTTCCTCCAAGCGGGATACGCAGTATTTT.

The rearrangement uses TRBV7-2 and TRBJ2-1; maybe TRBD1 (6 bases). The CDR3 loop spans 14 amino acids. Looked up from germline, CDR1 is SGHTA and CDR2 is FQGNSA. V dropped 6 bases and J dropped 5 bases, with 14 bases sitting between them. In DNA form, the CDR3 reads TGTGCCAGCAGGTTCCCCGACAGGCACAATGAGCAGTTCTTC. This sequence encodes CASRFPDRHNEQFF.

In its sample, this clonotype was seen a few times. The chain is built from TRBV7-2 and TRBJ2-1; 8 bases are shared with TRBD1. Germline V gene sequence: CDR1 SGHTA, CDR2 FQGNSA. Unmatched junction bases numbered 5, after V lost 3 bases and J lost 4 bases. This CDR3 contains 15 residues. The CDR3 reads CASSLMDRVYNEQFF. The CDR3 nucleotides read TGTGCCAGCAGCTTGATGGACAGGGTATACAATGAGCAGTTCTTC.

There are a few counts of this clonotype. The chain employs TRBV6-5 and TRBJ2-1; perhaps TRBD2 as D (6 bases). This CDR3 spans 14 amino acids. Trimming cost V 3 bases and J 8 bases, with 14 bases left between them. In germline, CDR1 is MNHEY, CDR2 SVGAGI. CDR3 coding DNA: TGTGCCAGCAGTTATCCCGGGAGAGTCGATGAGCAGTTCTTC. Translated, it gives CASSYPGRVDEQFF.

The CDR3 here is CASSLPVKSGRDTQYF. CDR3 DNA: TGTGCCAGCAGCTTGCCCGTGAAGAGCGGGAGAGATACGCAGTATTTT. V and J are TRBV5-4 and TRBJ2-3; 8 bases agree with TRBD2. The germline CDR1 and CDR2 sequences are SGHNT and YYREEE (reference sequence). V shed 1 base, J shed 5 bases, and the junction held 9 bases outside the gene matches. This CDR3 has 16 amino acids. Combining the CDR3 with reference TRBV5-4 and TRBJ2-3 gives the whole variable domain ETGVTQSPTHLIKTRGQQVTLRCSSQSGHNTVSWYQQALGQGPQFIFQYYREEENGRGNFPPRFSGLQFPNYSSELNVNALELDDSALYLCASSLPVKSGRDTQYFGPGTRLTVL.

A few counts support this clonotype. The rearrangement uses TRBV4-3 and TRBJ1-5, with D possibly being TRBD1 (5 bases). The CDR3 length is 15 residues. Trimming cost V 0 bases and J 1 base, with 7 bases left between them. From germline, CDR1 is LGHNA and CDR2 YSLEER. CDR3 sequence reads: CASSQDGGSNQPQHF. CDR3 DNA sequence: TGCGCCAGCAGCCAAGATGGGGGGAGCAATCAGCCCCAGCATTTT.

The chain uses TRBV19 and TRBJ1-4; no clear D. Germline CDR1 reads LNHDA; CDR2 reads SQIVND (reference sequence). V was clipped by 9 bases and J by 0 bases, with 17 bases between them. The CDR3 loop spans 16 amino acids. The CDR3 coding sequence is TGTGCCAGCTTGGACGGTAGAAGGGCAACTAATGAAAAACTGTTTTTT. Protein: CASLDGRRATNEKLFF.

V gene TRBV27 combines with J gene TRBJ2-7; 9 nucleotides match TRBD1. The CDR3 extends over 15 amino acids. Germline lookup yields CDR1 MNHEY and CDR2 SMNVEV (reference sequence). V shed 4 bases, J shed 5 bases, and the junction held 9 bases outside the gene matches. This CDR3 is CASSSYRGRWDEQYF. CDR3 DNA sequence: TGTGCCAGCAGTTCCTACAGGGGGCGCTGGGACGAGCAGTACTTC.

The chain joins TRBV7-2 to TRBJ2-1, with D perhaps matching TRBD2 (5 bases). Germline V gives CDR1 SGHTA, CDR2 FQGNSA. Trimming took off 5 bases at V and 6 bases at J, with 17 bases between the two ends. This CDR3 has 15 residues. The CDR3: CASSPSRRQINEQFF. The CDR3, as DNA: TGTGCCAGCAGCCCTAGCCGAAGGCAGATCAATGAGCAGTTCTTC.

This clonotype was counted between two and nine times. The CDR3 region has the DNA TGTGCCAGCAGTTTACGACAGGGCAATCAGCCCCAGCATTTT. Its translation is CASSLRQGNQPQHF. V is TRBV12-3 or TRBV12-4 and J is TRBJ1-5; TRBD1 is a possible D gene (6 bases). This CDR3 region has 14 residues. Trimming pared 2 bases from V and 2 bases from J, leaving 7 bases between.

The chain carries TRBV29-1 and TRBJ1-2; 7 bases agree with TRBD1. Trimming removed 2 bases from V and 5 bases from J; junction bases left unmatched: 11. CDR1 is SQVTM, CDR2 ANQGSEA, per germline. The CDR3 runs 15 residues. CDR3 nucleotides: TGCAGCGTTGAAAGGGGAGAGGGGGCCAAATATGGCTACACCTTC. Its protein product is CSVERGEGAKYGYTF.

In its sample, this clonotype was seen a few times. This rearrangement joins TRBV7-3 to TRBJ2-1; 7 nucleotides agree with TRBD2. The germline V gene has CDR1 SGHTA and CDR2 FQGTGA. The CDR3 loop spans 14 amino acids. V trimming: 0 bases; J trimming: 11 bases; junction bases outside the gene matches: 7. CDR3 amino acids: CASSLTGAGEQQFF. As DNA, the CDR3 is TGTGCCAGCAGCTTAACAGGTGCGGGGGAGCAGCAGTTCTTC.

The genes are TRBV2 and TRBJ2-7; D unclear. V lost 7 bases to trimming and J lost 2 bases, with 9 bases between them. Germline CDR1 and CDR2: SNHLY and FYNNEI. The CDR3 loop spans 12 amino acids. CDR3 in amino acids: CASIAAAYEQYF. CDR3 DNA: TGTGCCAGCATCGCGGCCGCCTACGAGCAGTACTTC.

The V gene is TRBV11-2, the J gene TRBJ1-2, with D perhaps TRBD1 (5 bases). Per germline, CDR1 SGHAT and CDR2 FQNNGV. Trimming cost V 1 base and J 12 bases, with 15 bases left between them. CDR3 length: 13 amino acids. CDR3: CASSLVPGKYDTF. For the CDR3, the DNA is TGTGCCAGCAGCTTAGTTCCAGGGAAGTATGACACCTTC.

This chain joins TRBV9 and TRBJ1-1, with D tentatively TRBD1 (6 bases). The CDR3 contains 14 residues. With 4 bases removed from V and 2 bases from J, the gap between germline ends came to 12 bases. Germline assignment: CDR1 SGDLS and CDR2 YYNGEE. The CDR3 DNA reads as TGTGCCAGCAGCCCGAAGACAGGTAACACTGAAGCTTTCTTT. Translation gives CASSPKTGNTEAFF.

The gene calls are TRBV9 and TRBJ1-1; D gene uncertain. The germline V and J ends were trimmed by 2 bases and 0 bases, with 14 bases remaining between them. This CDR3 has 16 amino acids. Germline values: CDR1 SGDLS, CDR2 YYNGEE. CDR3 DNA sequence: TGTGCCAGCAGCGTTTCTAACCGGGAGATGAACACTGAAGCTTTCTTT. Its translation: CASSVSNREMNTEAFF.

The CDR3 DNA is TGTGCCAGCAGTTCCCGGGACAGAGACAATGAGCAGTTCTTC. Its protein product is CASSSRDRDNEQFF. The chain couples TRBV7-8 to TRBJ2-1; 7 bases are shared with TRBD1. The V gene end was trimmed by 6 bases and the J gene end by 5 bases; junction bases not matched to a gene: 7. Germline CDR1 SGHVS, CDR2 FQNEAQ. The CDR3 length is 14 residues.